This T cell receptor beta chain comes out of a study of blood T cell repertoires in COVID-19. Only in-frame clones appear in the TCRdb table, and some are missing; sequencing was by immunoSEQ multiplex PCR. The sample carries roughly 250,000 clones, around 85% recorded once. CDR3 length equals 15 residues. Trimming left V 6 bases short and J 0 bases short, with 12 bases between. The germline CDR1 and CDR2 sequences are MNHEY and SVGAGI. Input material: PBMCs or T cells enriched from blood (not recorded which). The receptor comes from a woman aged 50 to 60 who had recovered from COVID-19. The chain uses TRBV6-5 and TRBJ1-5; weak D call: TRBD1 (5 bases). CDR3: CASRIDSYSNQPQHF. The DNA for the CDR3 is TGTGCCAGCAGAATTGACAGCTATAGCAATCAGCCCCAGCATTTT.